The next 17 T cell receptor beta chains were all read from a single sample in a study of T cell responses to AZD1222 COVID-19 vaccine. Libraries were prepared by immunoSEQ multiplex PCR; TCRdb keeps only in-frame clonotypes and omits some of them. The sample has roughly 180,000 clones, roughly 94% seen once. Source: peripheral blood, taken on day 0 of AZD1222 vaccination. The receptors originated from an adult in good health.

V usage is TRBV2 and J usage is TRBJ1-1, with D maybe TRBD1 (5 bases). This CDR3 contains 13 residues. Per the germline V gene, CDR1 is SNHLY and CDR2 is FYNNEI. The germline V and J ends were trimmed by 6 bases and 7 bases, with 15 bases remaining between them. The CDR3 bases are TGTGCCAGCAGGGTGGAGGGGCATAGTGAAGCTTTCTTT. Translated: CASRVEGHSEAFF. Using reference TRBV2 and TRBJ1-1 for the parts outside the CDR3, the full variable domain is EPEVTQTPSHQVTQMGQEVILRCVPISNHLYFYWYRQILGQKVEFLVSFYNNEISEKSEIFDDQFSVERPDGSNFTLKIRSTKLEDSAMYFCASRVEGHSEAFFGQGTRLTVV.

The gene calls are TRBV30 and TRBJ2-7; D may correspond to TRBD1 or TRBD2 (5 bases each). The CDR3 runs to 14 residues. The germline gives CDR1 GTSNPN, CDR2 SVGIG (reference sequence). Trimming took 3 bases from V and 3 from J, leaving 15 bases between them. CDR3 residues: CAWSSLGRYYEQYF. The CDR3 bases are TGTGCCTGGAGCTCTTTGGGACGGTACTACGAGCAGTACTTC.

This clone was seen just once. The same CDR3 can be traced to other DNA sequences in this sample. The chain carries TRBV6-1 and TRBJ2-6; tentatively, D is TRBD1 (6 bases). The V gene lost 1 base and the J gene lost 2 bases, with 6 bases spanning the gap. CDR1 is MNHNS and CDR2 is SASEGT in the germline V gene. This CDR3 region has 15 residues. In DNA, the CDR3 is TGTGCCAGCAGTGAAGAGGGGGCTGGGGCCAACGTCCTGACTTTC. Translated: CASSEEGAGANVLTF.

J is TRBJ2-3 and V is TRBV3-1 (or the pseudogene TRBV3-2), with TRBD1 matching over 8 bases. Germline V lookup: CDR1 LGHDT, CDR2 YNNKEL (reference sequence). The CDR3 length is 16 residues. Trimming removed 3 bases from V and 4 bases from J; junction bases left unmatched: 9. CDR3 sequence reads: CASSQSQGGGADTQYF. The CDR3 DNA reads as TGTGCCAGCAGCCAGTCACAGGGGGGAGGCGCAGATACGCAGTATTTT.

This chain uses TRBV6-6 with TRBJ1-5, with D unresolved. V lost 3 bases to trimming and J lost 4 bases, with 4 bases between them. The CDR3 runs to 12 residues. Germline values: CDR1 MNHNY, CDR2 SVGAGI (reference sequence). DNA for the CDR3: TGTGCCAGCAGTTATGGGAATCAGCCCCAGCATTTT. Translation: CASSYGNQPQHF.

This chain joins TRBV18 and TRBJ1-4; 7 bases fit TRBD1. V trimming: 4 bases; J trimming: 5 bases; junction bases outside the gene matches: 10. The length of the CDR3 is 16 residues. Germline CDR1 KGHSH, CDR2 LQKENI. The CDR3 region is CASSLPTGSGNEKLFF. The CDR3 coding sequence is TGTGCCAGCTCACTACCGACAGGGTCGGGAAATGAAAAACTGTTTTTT.

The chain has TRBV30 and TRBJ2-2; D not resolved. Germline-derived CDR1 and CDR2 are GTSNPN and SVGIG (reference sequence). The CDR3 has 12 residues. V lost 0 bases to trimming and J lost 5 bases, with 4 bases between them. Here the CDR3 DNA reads TGTGCCTGGAGTGTACGAACCGGGGAGCTGTTTTTT. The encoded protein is CAWSVRTGELFF.

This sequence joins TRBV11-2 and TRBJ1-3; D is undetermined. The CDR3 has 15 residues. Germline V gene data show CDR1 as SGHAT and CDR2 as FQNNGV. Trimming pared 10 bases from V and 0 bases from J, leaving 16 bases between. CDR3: CATTPGPISGNTIYF. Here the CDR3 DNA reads TGTGCCACAACCCCAGGACCTATCTCTGGAAACACCATATATTTT.

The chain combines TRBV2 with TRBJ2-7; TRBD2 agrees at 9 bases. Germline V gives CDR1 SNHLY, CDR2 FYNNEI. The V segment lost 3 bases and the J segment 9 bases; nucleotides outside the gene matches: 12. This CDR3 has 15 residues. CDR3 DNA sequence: TGTGCCAGCAGTGACCGAACTAGCGGGCCCTCTCGGCAGTACTTC. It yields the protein CASSDRTSGPSRQYF.

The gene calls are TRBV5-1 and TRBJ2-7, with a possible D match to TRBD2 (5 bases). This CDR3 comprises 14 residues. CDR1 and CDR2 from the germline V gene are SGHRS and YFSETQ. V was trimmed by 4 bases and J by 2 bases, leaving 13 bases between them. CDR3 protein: CASSPGLNTYEQYF. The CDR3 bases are TGCGCCAGCAGCCCGGGATTGAACACCTACGAGCAGTACTTC.

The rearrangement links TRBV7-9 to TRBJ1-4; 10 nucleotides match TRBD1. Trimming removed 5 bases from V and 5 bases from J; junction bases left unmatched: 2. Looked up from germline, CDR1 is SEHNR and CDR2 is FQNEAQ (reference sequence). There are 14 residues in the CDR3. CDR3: CASSRTGGNEKLFF. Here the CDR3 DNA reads TGTGCCAGCAGCCGGACAGGGGGAAATGAAAAACTGTTTTTT. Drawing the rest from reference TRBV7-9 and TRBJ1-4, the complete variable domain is DTGVSQNPRHKITKRGQNVTFRCDPISEHNRLYWYRQTLGQGPEFLTYFQNEAQLEKSRLLSDRFSAERPKGSFSTLEIQRTEQGDSAMYLCASSRTGGNEKLFFGSGTQLSVL.

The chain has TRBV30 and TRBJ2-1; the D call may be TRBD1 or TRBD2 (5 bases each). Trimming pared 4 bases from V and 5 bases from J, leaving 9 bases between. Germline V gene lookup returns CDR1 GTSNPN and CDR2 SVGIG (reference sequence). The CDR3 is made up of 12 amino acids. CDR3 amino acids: CAWTGSHNEQFF. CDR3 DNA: TGTGCCTGGACAGGGAGCCACAATGAGCAGTTCTTC.

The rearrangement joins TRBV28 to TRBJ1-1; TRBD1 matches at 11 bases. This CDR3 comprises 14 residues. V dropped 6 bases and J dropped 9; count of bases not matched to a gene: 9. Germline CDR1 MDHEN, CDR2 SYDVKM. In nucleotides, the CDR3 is TGTGCCAGCAGCCCGGACAGGGGGCGCGGCAAAGCTTTCTTT. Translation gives CASSPDRGRGKAFF. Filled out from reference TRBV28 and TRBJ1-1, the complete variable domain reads DVKVTQSSRYLVKRTGEKVFLECVQDMDHENMFWYRQDPGLGLRLIYFSYDVKMKEKGDIPEGYSVSREKKERFSLILESASTNQTSMYLCASSPDRGRGKAFFGQGTRLTVV.

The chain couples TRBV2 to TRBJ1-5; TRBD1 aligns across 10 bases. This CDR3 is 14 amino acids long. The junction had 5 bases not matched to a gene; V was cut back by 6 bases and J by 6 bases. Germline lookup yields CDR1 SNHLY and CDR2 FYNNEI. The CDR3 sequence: CASRGDRGAQPQHF. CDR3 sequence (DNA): TGTGCCAGCAGAGGGGACAGGGGCGCTCAGCCCCAGCATTTT.

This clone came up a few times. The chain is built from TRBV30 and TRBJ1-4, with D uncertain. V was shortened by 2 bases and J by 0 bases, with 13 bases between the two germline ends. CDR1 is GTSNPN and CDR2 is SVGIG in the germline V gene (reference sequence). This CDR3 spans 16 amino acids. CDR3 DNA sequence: TGTGCCTGGAGTCTCTCTCGGACCGCAACTAATGAAAAACTGTTTTTT. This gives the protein CAWSLSRTATNEKLFF.

CDR3 residues: CASSQAASYEQYF. CDR3 nucleotides: TGTGCCAGCAGCCAAGCTGCTTCCTACGAGCAGTACTTC. This chain links TRBV3-1 (or the pseudogene TRBV3-2) with TRBJ2-7; D ambiguous. V gave up 1 base and J gave up 1 base, with 5 bases separating them. The CDR3 sequence is 13 residues long. Germline assignment: CDR1 LGHDT and CDR2 YNNKEL (reference sequence).

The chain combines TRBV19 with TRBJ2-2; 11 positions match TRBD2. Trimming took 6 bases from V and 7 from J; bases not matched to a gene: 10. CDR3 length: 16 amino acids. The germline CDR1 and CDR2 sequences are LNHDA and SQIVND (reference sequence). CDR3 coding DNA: TGTGCCAGTAGGCTAGCGGGAGGACCTCTGTACGGGGAGCTGTTTTTT. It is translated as CASRLAGGPLYGELFF.